The 22 T cell receptor beta chains given below trace back to one sample, sequenced in a study of human T cells and chemical hapten exposure. TCRdb analysed the RACE reads with MiXCR anew, one entry per CDR3 protein. The repertoire consists of about 160,000 distinct CDR3 sequences, with approximately 30% occurring once and the leading ten covering under 2.5%. This sample's time point: patch test 3, about 24 weeks after DPC sensitization. Treatment specified: therapeutic diphenylcyclopropenone sensitization with weekly scalp DPC. Here the sequenced sample was whole blood, taken in connection with sensitization to the hapten diphenylcyclopropenone (DPC). These receptor sequences come from a woman between 18 and 29 years old with alopecia areata. Some clones in this sample may be carry-over from other donors' samples.

This clonotype was observed a handful of times. This chain uses TRBV5-4 with TRBJ1-1; tentatively, D is TRBD1 (5 bases). This CDR3 region has 14 residues. Trimming removed 0 bases at V and 4 bases at J, with 10 bases between. In germline, CDR1 is SGHNT, CDR2 YYREEE (reference sequence). The CDR3 protein is CASSLVKGTTEAFF. The DNA for the CDR3 is TGTGCCAGCAGCTTGGTTAAGGGGACCACTGAAGCTTTCTTT.

This clonotype was observed many times. The junction departs from the called germline gene at one end, perhaps through a read error. This chain joins TRBV7-2 and TRBJ2-7, with no clear D. The CDR3 extends over 11 amino acids. Germline V gene sequence: CDR1 SGHTA, CDR2 FQGNSA. CDR3 bases: TGTGCCAGCGGCAACTCCTATGAGCAGTACTTC. This sequence encodes CASGNSYEQYF. Complete variable domain (other parts from reference TRBV7-2 and TRBJ2-7): GAGVSQSPSNKVTEKGKDVELRCDPISGHTALYWYRQSLGQGLEFLIYFQGNSAPDKSGLPSDRFSAERTGGSVSTLTIQRTQQEDSAVYLCASGNSYEQYFGPGTRLTVT.

The rearrangement joins TRBV29-1 to TRBJ2-1, with 8 bases lining up with TRBD2. There are 14 residues in the CDR3. Germline CDR1 is SQVTM and CDR2 is ANQGSEA. The trim removed 6 bases at V and 0 bases at J, leaving 4 bases unmatched. In DNA, the CDR3 is TGCAGCGTCGAGCGGGAGACCTCCTACAATGAGCAGTTCTTC. Amino acid sequence: CSVERETSYNEQFF.

This clonotype was seen a few times. In nucleotides, the CDR3 is TGCGCCAGCAGCCAAGGACAGGGGGTGGACGAAAAACTGTTTTTT. Its protein is CASSQGQGVDEKLFF. The chain links TRBV4-1 to TRBJ1-4; 9 bases match TRBD1. Unmatched junction bases numbered 5, after V lost 1 base and J lost 8 bases. Germline lookup yields CDR1 MGHRA and CDR2 YSYEKL. The CDR3 sequence is 15 residues long.

This clonotype showed up just a few times. The J gene is TRBJ1-5, the V gene TRBV5-1, with 9 nucleotides matching TRBD1. The CDR3 runs to 14 residues. CDR1 and CDR2 from the germline V gene are SGHRS and YFSETQ. Trimming removed 4 bases from V and 5 bases from J; junction bases left unmatched: 4. CDR3 coding DNA: TGCGCCAGCAGCCGGACAGGGGCTGATCAGCCCCAGCATTTT. This sequence encodes CASSRTGADQPQHF.

The gene calls are TRBV12-3 or TRBV12-4 and TRBJ2-7, with TRBD1 identical over 10 bases. CDR3 size: 16 residues. The V gene end was trimmed by 6 bases and the J gene end by 6 bases; junction bases not matched to a gene: 14. This CDR3 reads CASRHSTGTGAGEQYF. The CDR3 DNA reads as TGTGCCAGCAGACATTCCACCGGGACAGGGGCTGGCGAGCAGTACTTC.

This clonotype came up a few times. The genes are TRBV7-2 and TRBJ1-5, with 7 bases matching TRBD1. J gave up 4 bases and V 1 base, and 4 bases lay outside the gene matches. CDR1 and CDR2 from the germline V gene are SGHTA and FQGNSA. The CDR3 totals 15 residues. CDR3 amino acids: CASSLEQGRNQPQHF. CDR3 in DNA: TGTGCCAGCAGCTTAGAACAGGGGCGAAATCAGCCCCAGCATTTT.

V gene TRBV4-1 combines with J gene TRBJ1-2; TRBD1 matches 7 bases. The CDR3 consists of 15 residues. Germline CDR1 and CDR2: MGHRA and YSYEKL. Trimming at V came to 5 bases and at J to 5 bases, leaving 11 bases not matched to a gene. Here the CDR3 reads CASSTTPDRVYGYTF. Written as DNA, the CDR3 is TGCGCCAGCAGCACCACCCCCGACAGGGTATATGGCTACACCTTC.

This clonotype has more than one count but fewer than ten. The rearrangement uses TRBV11-3 and TRBJ2-1, with D unclear. V lost 0 bases, J lost 8 bases, and 5 bases lay in between. The length of the CDR3 is 12 residues. Germline CDR1 is SGHNT and CDR2 is YENEEA. The CDR3 here is CASSLDSHEQFF. The CDR3 DNA is TGTGCCAGCAGCTTAGATTCCCATGAGCAGTTCTTC.

The V and J genes are TRBV3-1 and TRBJ1-3; D not certain. Trimming shortened V by 1 base and J by 1 base, and 14 bases separated the two germline ends. Per germline, CDR1 LGHDT and CDR2 YNNKEL (reference sequence). This CDR3 contains 17 residues. DNA of the CDR3: TGTGCCAGCAGCCAAGTGGAGGTCTCCTGGTCTGGAAACACCATATATTTT. Translation gives CASSQVEVSWSGNTIYF.

This clonotype was counted a few times. This rearrangement joins TRBV11-2 to TRBJ2-3; 8 bases map to TRBD2. Trimming took 1 base from V and 5 from J; bases not matched to a gene: 8. The germline CDR1 and CDR2 sequences are SGHAT and FQNNGV. The CDR3 runs to 16 residues. CDR3 residues: CASSLGGGRVKDTQYF. The CDR3 bases are TGTGCCAGCAGCTTAGGCGGGGGGAGGGTAAAAGATACGCAGTATTTT.

CDR3 region: CASSVGEATALIGTQYF. CDR3 nucleotides: TGTGCCAGCAGCGTAGGGGAGGCTACCGCTTTGATAGGTACGCAGTATTTT. This chain joins TRBV9 and TRBJ2-3; tentative D call: TRBD2 (6 bases). This CDR3 is built from 17 residues. Germline assignment: CDR1 SGDLS and CDR2 YYNGEE. Trimming shortened V by 0 bases and J by 8 bases, and 22 bases separated the two germline ends.

The J gene is TRBJ2-3, the V gene TRBV7-9; 13 bases agree with TRBD2. J lost 4 bases, V lost 4 bases, and 17 bases had no gene match. From germline, CDR1 is SEHNR and CDR2 FQNEAQ (reference sequence). The CDR3 runs to 20 residues. The DNA for the CDR3 is TGTGCCAGCAGCTCGCGGTCAGGACTAGCGGGGGCCGGGGGATCAGATACGCAGTATTTT. This codes for CASSSRSGLAGAGGSDTQYF.

The chain has TRBV5-1 and TRBJ2-2; D gene unclear. Looked up from germline, CDR1 is SGHRS and CDR2 is YFSETQ. Deletions cut 0 bases from V and 4 bases from J, with 7 bases between. The CDR3 consists of 14 residues. The CDR3 reads CASSLAVPTGELFF. Written as DNA, the CDR3 is TGCGCCAGCAGCTTGGCGGTACCCACCGGGGAGCTGTTTTTT.

This clonotype was found a few times. The CDR3 DNA is TGTGCCATCAGTGTATCCCCCACAGATACGCAGTATTTT. Translation gives CAISVSPTDTQYF. This chain links TRBV10-3 with TRBJ2-3; D unresolved. Germline CDR1 reads ENHRY; CDR2 reads SYGVKD. V lost 4 bases, J lost 2 bases, and 7 bases lay in between. The CDR3 totals 13 residues.

The chain has TRBV20-1 and TRBJ2-7, with 7 bases aligning to TRBD1. Trimming removed 4 bases from V and 0 bases from J; junction bases left unmatched: 6. Germline CDR1 is DFQATT and CDR2 is SNEGSKA (reference sequence). The CDR3 extends over 14 amino acids. The CDR3 sequence: CSATTGPSSYEQYF. CDR3 nucleotides: TGCAGTGCTACGACAGGGCCCAGCTCCTACGAGCAGTACTTC.

The chain has TRBV5-1 and TRBJ1-4; D may be TRBD1 (5 bases). Germline V CDR1 and CDR2: SGHRS, YFSETQ. V was shortened by 4 bases and J by 8 bases, with 18 bases between the two germline ends. The CDR3 loop spans 15 amino acids. DNA for the CDR3: TGCGCCAGCAGCCAGCAGGGCGTCGGTTGGGAAAAACTGTTTTTT. Translating gives CASSQQGVGWEKLFF.

The DNA of the CDR3 is TGTGCCAGCAGTGGGGACCAGCGGCCCTACAATGAGCAGTTCTTC. Encoded protein: CASSGDQRPYNEQFF. This rearrangement joins TRBV2 to TRBJ2-1, with D perhaps given as TRBD1 or TRBD2 (5 bases each). CDR1 is SNHLY and CDR2 is FYNNEI in the germline V gene. V lost 4 bases to trimming and J lost 2 bases, with 12 bases between them. The CDR3 sequence is 15 residues long.

This clonotype showed up just a few times. The chain joins TRBV6-1 to TRBJ1-6; D not certain. Germline assignment: CDR1 MNHNS and CDR2 SASEGT. The germline V and J ends were trimmed by 2 bases and 7 bases, with 6 bases remaining between them. The CDR3 sequence is 13 residues long. The CDR3 DNA reads TGTGCCAGCAGTGAATTGGGGAATTCACCCCTCCACTTT. Its protein product is CASSELGNSPLHF.

J is TRBJ2-4 and V is TRBV5-4; TRBD1 is a possible D gene (7 bases). Germline V gene sequence: CDR1 SGHNT, CDR2 YYREEE (reference sequence). V was shortened by 4 bases and J by 6 bases, with 17 bases between the two germline ends. There are 15 residues in the CDR3. The CDR3 coding sequence is TGTGCCAGCAGCCCGACGGAGGGGGCGAGAAACATTCAGTACTTC. It codes for CASSPTEGARNIQYF.

The chain links TRBV9 to TRBJ2-5; D may correspond to TRBD1 or TRBD2 (5 bases each). V shed 3 bases and J shed 7 bases, with 22 bases lying between them. The CDR3 loop spans 16 amino acids. Germline V lookup: CDR1 SGDLS, CDR2 YYNGEE. The DNA for the CDR3 is TGTGCCAGCAGCGAGAGGGGAACCGTCCCCTCCGGGACCCAGTACTTC. Protein product: CASSERGTVPSGTQYF.

This chain uses TRBV2 with TRBJ1-1; maybe TRBD1 (6 bases). Looked up from germline, CDR1 is SNHLY and CDR2 is FYNNEI. CDR3 length: 15 residues. Trimming left V 2 bases short and J 4 bases short, with 14 bases between. The CDR3 sequence: CASSELTGGGTEAFF. The CDR3 DNA is TGTGCCAGCAGTGAACTCACAGGAGGGGGCACTGAAGCTTTCTTT. The whole variable domain, filled in from reference TRBV2 and TRBJ1-1, reads EPEVTQTPSHQVTQMGQEVILRCVPISNHLYFYWYRQILGQKVEFLVSFYNNEISEKSEIFDDQFSVERPDGSNFTLKIRSTKLEDSAMYFCASSELTGGGTEAFFGQGTRLTVV.